This T cell receptor (beta chain) was identified in a study of shared clonotypes between healthy human individuals. The study's findings and limits: Genetic and exposure-history diversity was limited by the small donor number.

This was a deep-level run. Generated by immunoSEQ multiplex PCR, the TCRdb table keeps only in-frame clones and is missing some. This table holds about 2.2 million clones, under 95% found once. Germline CDR1 reads MNHEY; CDR2 reads SMNVEV (reference sequence). This CDR3 is built from 13 residues. Deletions cut 10 bases from V and 5 bases from J, with 15 bases between. Worth noting for this clone: The antigen is unknown.

Naive CD8 isolation took CD45RO-negative cells positively selected for CCR7 and excluded terminally differentiated effector memory CD45RA+ cells. This receptor was obtained from a man between 18 and 29 years old in good health. Some clones in this sample may be carry-over from other donors' samples. The gene calls are TRBV27 and TRBJ2-1, with D possibly being TRBD1 (5 bases). The sequenced sample consisted of naive CD8+ T cells from PBMCs. Written as DNA, the CDR3 is TGTGCCACCAGGGCCCAAAGAGACAATGAGCAGTTCTTC. Its protein is CATRAQRDNEQFF.